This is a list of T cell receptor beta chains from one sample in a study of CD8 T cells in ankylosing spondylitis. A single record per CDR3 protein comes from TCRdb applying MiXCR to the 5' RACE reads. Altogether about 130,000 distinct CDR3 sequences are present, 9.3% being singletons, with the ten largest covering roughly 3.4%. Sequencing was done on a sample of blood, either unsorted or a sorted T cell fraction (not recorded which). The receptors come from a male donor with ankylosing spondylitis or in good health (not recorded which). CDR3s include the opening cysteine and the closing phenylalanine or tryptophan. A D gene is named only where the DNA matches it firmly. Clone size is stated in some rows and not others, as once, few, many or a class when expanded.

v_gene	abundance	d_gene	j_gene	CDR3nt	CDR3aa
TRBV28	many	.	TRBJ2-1	TGTGCCAGCAGTTCAGGAGGCAGGGAGGCCTACAATGAGCAGTTCTTC	CASSSGGREAYNEQFF
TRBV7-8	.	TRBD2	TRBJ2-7	TGTGCCAGCAGCTCCGGGACTAGCGGGAGATACGAGCAGTACTTC	CASSSGTSGRYEQYF
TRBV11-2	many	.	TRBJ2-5	TGTGCCAGCAGCTCCCGGACTACTACAGGGAATCCAAGAGAGACCCAGTACTTC	CASSSRTTTGNPRETQYF
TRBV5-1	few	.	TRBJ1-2	TGCGCCAGCAGCTTGGGGGCGACAGGAAACTATGGCTACACCTTC	CASSLGATGNYGYTF
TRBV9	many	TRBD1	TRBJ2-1	TGTGCCAGCAGCGTACAGGGGGCAGTTGAGCAGTTCTTC	CASSVQGAVEQFF
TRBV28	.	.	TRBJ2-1	TGTGCCAGCAGTGACCGTGGAGAGCAGTTCTTC	CASSDRGEQFF
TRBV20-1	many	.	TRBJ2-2	TGCAGTGCTAGCGGGATGAACACCGGGGAGCTGTTTTTT	CSASGMNTGELFF
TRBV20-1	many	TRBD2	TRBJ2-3	TGCAGTCTCACTAGGACTAGCGGGAGAGATACGCAGTATTTT	CSLTRTSGRDTQYF
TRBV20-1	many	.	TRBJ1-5	TGCAGTGCTAGAGAAAAGTATCGTCGGGGCAATCAGCCCCAGCATTTT	CSAREKYRRGNQPQHF
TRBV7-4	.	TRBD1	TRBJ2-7	TGTGCCAGCAGCTTGGAATGGGACAGGGGGCAAAGCTACTCCTACGAGCAGTACTTC	CASSLEWDRGQSYSYEQYF
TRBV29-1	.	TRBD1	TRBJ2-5	TGCAGCGTTCCCCCCCCGGACAGGCAAGAGACCCAGTACTTC	CSVPPPDRQETQYF
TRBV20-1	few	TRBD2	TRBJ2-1	TGCAGTGCTGGCCGTGGGCGGGAGGGCCGTGGCAATGAGCAGTTCTTC	CSAGRGREGRGNEQFF
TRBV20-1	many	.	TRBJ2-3	TGCAGTGCTAGACTCCGGACAGGAGGGGATACGCAGTATTTT	CSARLRTGGDTQYF
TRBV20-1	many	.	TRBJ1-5	TGCAGTGCTAGAAACGCCCAGAGAACTAATCAGCCCCAGCATTTT	CSARNAQRTNQPQHF
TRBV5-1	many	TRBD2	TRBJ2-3	TGCGCCAGCAGGCCCGTGACTAGCAGTAGCACAGATACGCAGTATTTT	CASRPVTSSSTDTQYF
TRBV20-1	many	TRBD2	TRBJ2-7	TGCAGTGCCTCACTAGCGGGATACTCCTACGAGCAGTACTTC	CSASLAGYSYEQYF
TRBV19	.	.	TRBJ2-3	TGTGCCAGTAGTATCGGAGACTCCACAGATACGCAGTATTTT	CASSIGDSTDTQYF
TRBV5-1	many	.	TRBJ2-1	TGCGCCAGCACTAGCACGAGCTCCTACAATGAGCAGTTCTTC	CASTSTSSYNEQFF
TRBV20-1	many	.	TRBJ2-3	TGCAGTGCCCCGTTGTTGGATACGCAGTATTTT	CSAPLLDTQYF
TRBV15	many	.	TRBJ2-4	TGTGCCACCAGCGAATCAGGGCTAGCCAAAAACATTCAGTACTTC	CATSESGLAKNIQYF
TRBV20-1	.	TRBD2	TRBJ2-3	TGCAGTGCTAGTGCGACTAGCGGGAGGGCCACAGATACGCAGTATTTT	CSASATSGRATDTQYF
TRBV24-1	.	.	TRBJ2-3	TGTGCCACCAGTGATAACGAAGGGGACCCGGAAGGTAGTATACCAGATACGCAGTATTTT	CATSDNEGDPEGSIPDTQYF
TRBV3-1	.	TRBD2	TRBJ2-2	TGTGCCAGCAGCCAAGAGCCACCGACTAGCGGGAACACCGGGGAGCTGTTTTTT	CASSQEPPTSGNTGELFF
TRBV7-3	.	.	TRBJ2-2	TGTGCCAGCAGCTTAACGGGAACAGGGGAGCTGTTTTTT	CASSLTGTGELFF
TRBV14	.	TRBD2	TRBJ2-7	TGTGCCAGCAGCCGAGGGACTAGCGGATCCTACGAGCAGTACTTC	CASSRGTSGSYEQYF
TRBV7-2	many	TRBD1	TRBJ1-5	TGTGCCAGCAGCATACAGGGGGCCCAGCATTTT	CASSIQGAQHF
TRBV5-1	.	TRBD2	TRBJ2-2	TGCGCCAGCAGCGCGAGCGGGACCACCGGGGAGCTGTTTTTT	CASSASGTTGELFF
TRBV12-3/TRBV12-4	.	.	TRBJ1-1	TGTGCCAGCCACCTACGGGGTGAAGCTTTCTTT	CASHLRGEAFF
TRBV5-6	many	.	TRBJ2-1	TGTGCCAGCAGCCCCCTGCGCAAGTTTGATGAGCAGTTCTTC	CASSPLRKFDEQFF
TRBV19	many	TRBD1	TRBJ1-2	TGTGCCACTACAATGGCTGACAGGGGCATGTATGGCTACACCTTC	CATTMADRGMYGYTF
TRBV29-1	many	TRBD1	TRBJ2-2	TGTGTGACCGGGACAGGGAACACCGGGGAGCTGTTTTTT	CVTGTGNTGELFF
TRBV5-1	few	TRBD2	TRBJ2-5	TGCGCCAGCAGCCCCCCGGCAGTGGGAGCGGGAGTCAAAGAGACCCAGTACTTC	CASSPPAVGAGVKETQYF
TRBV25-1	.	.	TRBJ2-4	TGTGCCAGCAGTGAACCGGGGGTGGGTAAAAACATTCAGTACTTC	CASSEPGVGKNIQYF
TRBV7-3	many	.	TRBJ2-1	TGTGCCAGCAGCTCCTCCAGGGCGGTGACCTACAATGAGCAGTTCTTC	CASSSSRAVTYNEQFF
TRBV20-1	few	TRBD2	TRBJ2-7	TGCAGTGCTAGAGATTATCTGGGGGGGGGCTACGAGCAGTACTTC	CSARDYLGGGYEQYF
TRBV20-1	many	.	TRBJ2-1	TGCAGTACCGGCACCTACAATGAGCAGTTCTTC	CSTGTYNEQFF
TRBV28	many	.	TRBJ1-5	TGTGCCAGCAGTTTAGTGGGGGCCGGGCCCCAGCATTTT	CASSLVGAGPQHF
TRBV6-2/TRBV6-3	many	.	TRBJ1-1	TGTGCCAGCAGTTATGGGGAGTACACTGAAGCTTTCTTT	CASSYGEYTEAFF
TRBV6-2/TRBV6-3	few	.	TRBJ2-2	TGTGCCAGCACCCACCCCTGGAACACCGGGGAGCTGTTTTTT	CASTHPWNTGELFF
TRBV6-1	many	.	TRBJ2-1	TGTGCCAGTCCGCGCAGGAATGAGCAGTTCTTC	CASPRRNEQFF
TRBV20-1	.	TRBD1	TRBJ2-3	TGCAGTGCTCCTGGGGGGACAGGGGTGGCAGATACGCAGTATTTT	CSAPGGTGVADTQYF
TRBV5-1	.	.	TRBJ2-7	TGCGCCAGCAGCGTGGGTGTCTTGCTTTGGGACGGGACCTACGAGCAGTACTTC	CASSVGVLLWDGTYEQYF
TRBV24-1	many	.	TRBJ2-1	TGTGCCACCAGTGATTCGTCAACAGGGTCCTACAATGAGCAGTTCTTC	CATSDSSTGSYNEQFF
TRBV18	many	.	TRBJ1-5	TGTGCCAGCTCACCACGGCCAGGGGATCAGCCCCAGCATTTT	CASSPRPGDQPQHF
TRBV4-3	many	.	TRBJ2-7	TGCGCCAGCAGCCAAGGCTCCGACAGGCTCTACGAGCAGTACTTC	CASSQGSDRLYEQYF